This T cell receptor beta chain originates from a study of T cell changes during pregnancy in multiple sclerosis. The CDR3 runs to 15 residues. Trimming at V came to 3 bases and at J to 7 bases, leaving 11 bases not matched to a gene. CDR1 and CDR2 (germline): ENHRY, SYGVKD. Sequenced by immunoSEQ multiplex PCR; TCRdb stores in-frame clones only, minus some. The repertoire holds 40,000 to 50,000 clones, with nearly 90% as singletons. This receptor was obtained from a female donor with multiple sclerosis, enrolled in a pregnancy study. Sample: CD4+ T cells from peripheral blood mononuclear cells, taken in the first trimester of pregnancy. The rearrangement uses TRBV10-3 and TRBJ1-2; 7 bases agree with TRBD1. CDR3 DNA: TGTGCCATCAGTGACCCGACAGGGCCCGAGGGTGGCTACACCTTC. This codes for CAISDPTGPEGGYTF.